This T cell receptor (beta chain) was documented in a study of shared clonotypes between healthy human individuals. The study's findings and limits: Of the naive CD4 clonotypes, approximately 5% were shared across several donors.

About this clone: Its target is unknown.

Germline CDR1 and CDR2: LGHNA and YNFKEQ. Trimming took off 5 bases at V and 7 bases at J, with 14 bases between the two ends. This CDR3 region has 14 residues. This table comes from immunoSEQ multiplex PCR, and its TCRdb copy is limited to in-frame clones, with some not included. Here the sample spans about 1.5 million clones, approximately 98% being singletons. The V gene is TRBV4-2, the J gene TRBJ1-4; D gene uncertain. The sample comprised naive CD4+ T cells sorted from blood. Subset indicated: CD45RA+ positively selected. The sequence was obtained from a man aged 25 to 40 in good health. This chain's CDR3 is CASSKILTGEKLFF. Written as DNA, the CDR3 is TGTGCCAGCAGCAAGATACTAACGGGTGAAAAACTGTTTTTT.